A selection of T cell receptor beta chains follows, all from one sample in a study of beta chain features in type 1 diabetes. The table came from immunoSEQ multiplex PCR; TCRdb's copy has only in-frame clones and leaves some out. The table lists approximately 41,000 clones, 65% to 70% of them singletons. Sequencing was performed on Tregs from blood. The receptors were sampled from a man between 25 and 39 years old with type 1 diabetes. Some clones in this sample may be carry-over from other donors' samples. CDR3s include the opening cysteine and the closing phenylalanine or tryptophan. A D gene is named only where the DNA matches it firmly. Size values are once, few and many counts, or a class for expanded clones, and some rows have none.

CDR3aa	CDR3nt	d_gene	abundance	v_gene	j_gene
CASSPRLAGLATDTQYF	TGCGCCAGCAGCCCACGACTGGCGGGACTAGCCACAGATACGCAGTATTTT	TRBD2	NA	TRBV4-1	TRBJ2-3
CSVEGGGGLGTDTQYF	TGCAGCGTTGAGGGGGGGGGAGGTCTAGGCACAGATACGCAGTATTTT	TRBD2	few	TRBV29-1	TRBJ2-3
CASSFTGNANEKLFF	TGTGCCAGCAGCTTTACAGGAAATGCTAATGAAAAACTGTTTTTT	NA	NA	TRBV7-8	TRBJ1-4
CASTHEQGRNTEAFF	TGTGCCAGCACCCACGAACAGGGTAGGAACACTGAAGCTTTCTTT	NA	NA	TRBV6-1	TRBJ1-1
CAWTRFGSPLHF	TGTGCCTGGACGAGGTTTGGTTCACCCCTCCACTTT	NA	NA	TRBV30	TRBJ1-6
CASSLGALRTDTQYF	TGTGCCAGCTCCCTGGGGGCCCTGCGCACAGATACGCAGTATTTT	NA	NA	TRBV18	TRBJ2-3
CASTSGGEQDTEAFF	TGTGCCAGCACCTCGGGGGGCGAGCAAGACACTGAAGCTTTCTTT	NA	NA	TRBV28	TRBJ1-1
CASSLAQGGAVTEAFF	TGTGCCAGCAGCTTAGCTCAGGGAGGAGCGGTCACTGAAGCTTTCTTT	NA	NA	TRBV11-2	TRBJ1-1
CASSIRGNEQFF	TGTGCCAGTAGTATAAGGGGGAATGAGCAGTTCTTC	NA	once	TRBV19	TRBJ2-1
CASSQDNRAYIQYF	TGCGCCAGCAGCCAAGATAACAGGGCGTACATTCAGTACTTC	NA	NA	TRBV4-1	TRBJ2-4
CASSVAGLQPQHF	TGTGCCAGCAGTGTGGCAGGGCTACAGCCCCAGCATTTT	NA	few	TRBV2	TRBJ1-5